This is a list of T cell receptor beta chains from one sample in a study of blood T cells in healthy people across ages. TCRdb recomputed calls from the 5' RACE reads with MiXCR, one row per CDR3 protein. This table has under 850,000 distinct CDR3 sequences, under 40% appearing once. The specimen was blood. The source is a man between 18 and 35 years old in good health. CDR3s include the opening cysteine and the closing phenylalanine or tryptophan. The order of the fields is CDR3 DNA, CDR3 protein, J gene, V gene, clone size, D gene. A D gene is named only where the DNA matches it firmly. Expanded clones are given a class, and other clones once, few, many or no size at all.

cdr3_nt: TGTGCCAGCAGCGATACAGGGAGGGGGAATGAGCAGTTCTTC
cdr3_aa: CASSDTGRGNEQFF
j_call: TRBJ2-1
v_call: TRBV25-1
clone_size: few
d_call: NA

cdr3_nt: TGTGCCAGCAGCCCAGATAGCGGGAGGGCCGGAGATACGCAGTATTTT
cdr3_aa: CASSPDSGRAGDTQYF
j_call: TRBJ2-3
v_call: TRBV7-2
clone_size: NA
d_call: TRBD2

cdr3_nt: TGTGCCAGCAGCTCCCGGACAGGGAACCTCTATGGCTGCACCTTC
cdr3_aa: CASSSRTGNLYGCTF
j_call: TRBJ1-2
v_call: TRBV6-5
clone_size: NA
d_call: TRBD1

cdr3_nt: TGCGGCGTCGGCGGGACTCTCCAAGAGACCCAGTACTTC
cdr3_aa: CGVGGTLQETQYF
j_call: TRBJ2-5
v_call: TRBV29-1
clone_size: NA
d_call: NA

cdr3_nt: TGTGCCTGGGGCCGTAGGACCTACAATGAGCAGTTCTTC
cdr3_aa: CAWGRRTYNEQFF
j_call: TRBJ2-1
v_call: TRBV30
clone_size: NA
d_call: NA

cdr3_nt: TGCAGTGCTAGATCTCCTTCGGGCTATTCCCCGGCTTTCTTT
cdr3_aa: CSARSPSGYSPAFF
j_call: TRBJ1-1
v_call: TRBV20-1
clone_size: few
d_call: NA

cdr3_nt: TGTGCCAGCAGGTTCGCAGAGAACAATGAGCAGTTCTTC
cdr3_aa: CASRFAENNEQFF
j_call: TRBJ2-1
v_call: TRBV7-2
clone_size: many
d_call: NA

cdr3_nt: TGTGCCAGCAGTTTAGGGACTCCCACAGATACGCAGTATTTT
cdr3_aa: CASSLGTPTDTQYF
j_call: TRBJ2-3
v_call: TRBV12-3/TRBV12-4
clone_size: NA
d_call: NA

cdr3_nt: TGTGCCAGCAGCCAAGATAGTTCCGGGACAGGGGACCCCTATGGCTACACCTTC
cdr3_aa: CASSQDSSGTGDPYGYTF
j_call: TRBJ1-2
v_call: TRBV3-1
clone_size: NA
d_call: TRBD1

cdr3_nt: TGTGCCAGCAGCTTAGCAAGGGTAGGACGAACTGAAGCTTTCTTT
cdr3_aa: CASSLARVGRTEAFF
j_call: TRBJ1-1
v_call: TRBV7-2
clone_size: NA
d_call: NA

cdr3_nt: TGTGCCATCAGAATGACAGGGAGGAGGTGGAACGAGCAGTACTTC
cdr3_aa: CAIRMTGRRWNEQYF
j_call: TRBJ2-7
v_call: TRBV10-3
clone_size: few
d_call: NA

cdr3_nt: TGTGCCAGCAGTGATGAGGGAATCTATGGCTACACCTTC
cdr3_aa: CASSDEGIYGYTF
j_call: TRBJ1-2
v_call: TRBV6-5
clone_size: NA
d_call: NA

cdr3_nt: TGTGCCAGCAGCGCAGCTGCCCGGGGGGCACCCCTCCACTTT
cdr3_aa: CASSAAARGAPLHF
j_call: TRBJ1-6
v_call: TRBV12-3/TRBV12-4
clone_size: NA
d_call: NA

cdr3_nt: TGTGCCAGCCTGGGACAGTCAGGACGTATGAACACTGAAGCTTTCTTT
cdr3_aa: CASLGQSGRMNTEAFF
j_call: TRBJ1-1
v_call: TRBV12-3/TRBV12-4
clone_size: NA
d_call: TRBD1

cdr3_nt: TGCAGTGCTAGAGACCCCAACAGGGGGACTGAAGCTTTCTTT
cdr3_aa: CSARDPNRGTEAFF
j_call: TRBJ1-1
v_call: TRBV20-1
clone_size: NA
d_call: TRBD1

cdr3_nt: TGTGCCAGCAGTCCCGACAGGGGCTGGAACACTGAAGCTTTCTTT
cdr3_aa: CASSPDRGWNTEAFF
j_call: TRBJ1-1
v_call: TRBV6-6
clone_size: few
d_call: TRBD1